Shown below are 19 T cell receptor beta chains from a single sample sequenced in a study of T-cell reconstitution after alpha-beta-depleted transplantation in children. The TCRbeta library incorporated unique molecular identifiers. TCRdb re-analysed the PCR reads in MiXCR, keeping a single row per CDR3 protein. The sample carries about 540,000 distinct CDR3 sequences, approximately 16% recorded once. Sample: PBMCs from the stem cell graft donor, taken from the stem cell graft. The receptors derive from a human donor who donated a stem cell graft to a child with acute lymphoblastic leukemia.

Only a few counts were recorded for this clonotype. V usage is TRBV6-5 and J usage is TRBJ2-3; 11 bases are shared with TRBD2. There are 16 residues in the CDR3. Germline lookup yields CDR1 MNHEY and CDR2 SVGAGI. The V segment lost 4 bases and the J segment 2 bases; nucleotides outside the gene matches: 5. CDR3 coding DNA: TGTGCCAGCAGTTCGACTAGCGGGATTAACACAGATACGCAGTATTTT. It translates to CASSSTSGINTDTQYF.

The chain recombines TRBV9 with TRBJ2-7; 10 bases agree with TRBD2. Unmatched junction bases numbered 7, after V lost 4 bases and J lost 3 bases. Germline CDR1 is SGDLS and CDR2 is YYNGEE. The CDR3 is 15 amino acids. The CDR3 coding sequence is TGTGCCAGCAGCCCCTCTAGCGGGAGCTTCTACGAGCAGTACTTC. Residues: CASSPSSGSFYEQYF.

CDR3 residues: CASSLGNGWTTEAFF. The CDR3 nucleotides are TGTGCCAGCAGTTTAGGTAATGGATGGACCACTGAAGCTTTCTTT. The chain carries TRBV27 and TRBJ1-1, with D unresolved. The CDR3 contains 15 residues. The germline V and J ends were trimmed by 2 bases and 4 bases, with 14 bases remaining between them. Germline V gene data show CDR1 as MNHEY and CDR2 as SMNVEV (reference sequence).

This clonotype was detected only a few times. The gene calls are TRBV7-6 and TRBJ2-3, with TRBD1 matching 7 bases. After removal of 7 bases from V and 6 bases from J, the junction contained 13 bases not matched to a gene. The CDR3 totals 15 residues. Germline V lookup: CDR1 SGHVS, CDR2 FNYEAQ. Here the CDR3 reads CASTGAGGESDTQYF. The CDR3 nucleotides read TGTGCCAGCACCGGGGCAGGGGGAGAATCCGATACGCAGTATTTT.

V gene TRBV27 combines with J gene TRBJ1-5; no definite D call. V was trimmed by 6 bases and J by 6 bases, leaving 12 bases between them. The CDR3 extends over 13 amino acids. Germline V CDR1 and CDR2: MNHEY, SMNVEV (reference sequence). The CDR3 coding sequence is TGTGCCAGCAGCTCAGGTACTCGTCAGCCCCAGCATTTT. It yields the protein CASSSGTRQPQHF.

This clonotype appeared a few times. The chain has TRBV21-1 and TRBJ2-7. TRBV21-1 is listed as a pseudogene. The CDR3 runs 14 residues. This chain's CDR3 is CASSKSRKSYEQYF. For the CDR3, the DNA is TGTGCCAGCAGCAAATCCAGAAAATCCTACGAGCAGTACTTC.

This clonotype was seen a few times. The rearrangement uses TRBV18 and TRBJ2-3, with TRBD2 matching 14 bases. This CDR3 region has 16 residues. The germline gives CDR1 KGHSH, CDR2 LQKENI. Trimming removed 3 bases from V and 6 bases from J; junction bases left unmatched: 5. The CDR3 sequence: CASSPTSGRAGDTQYF. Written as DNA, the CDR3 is TGTGCCAGCTCACCGACTAGCGGGAGGGCCGGGGATACGCAGTATTTT.

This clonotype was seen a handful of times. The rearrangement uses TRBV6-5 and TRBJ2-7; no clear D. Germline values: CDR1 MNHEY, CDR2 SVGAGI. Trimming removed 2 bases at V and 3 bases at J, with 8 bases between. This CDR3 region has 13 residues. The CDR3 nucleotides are TGTGCCAGCAGTTACCTGTCCGGCTACGAGCAGTACTTC. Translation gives CASSYLSGYEQYF.

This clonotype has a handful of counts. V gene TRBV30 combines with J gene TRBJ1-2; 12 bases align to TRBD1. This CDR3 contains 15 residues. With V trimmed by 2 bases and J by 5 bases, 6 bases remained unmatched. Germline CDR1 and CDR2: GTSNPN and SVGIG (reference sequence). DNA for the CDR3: TGTGCCTGGAGTCCCGGGACAGGGGGCGGGTATGGCTACACCTTC. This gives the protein CAWSPGTGGGYGYTF.

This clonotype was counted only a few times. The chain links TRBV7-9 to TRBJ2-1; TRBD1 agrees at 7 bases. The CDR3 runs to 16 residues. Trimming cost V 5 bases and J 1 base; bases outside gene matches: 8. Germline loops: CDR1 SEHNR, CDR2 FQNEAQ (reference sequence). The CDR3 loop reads CASSARQGHSYNEQFF. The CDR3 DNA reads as TGTGCCAGCAGCGCCCGACAGGGCCATTCCTACAATGAGCAGTTCTTC.

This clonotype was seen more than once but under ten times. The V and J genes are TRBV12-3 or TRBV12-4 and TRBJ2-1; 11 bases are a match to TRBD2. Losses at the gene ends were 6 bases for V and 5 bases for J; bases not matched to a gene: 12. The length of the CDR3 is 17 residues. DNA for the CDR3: TGTGCCAGCAGCCCGGTCCCCGGGACTAGCGGTGACAATGAGCAGTTCTTC. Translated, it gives CASSPVPGTSGDNEQFF.

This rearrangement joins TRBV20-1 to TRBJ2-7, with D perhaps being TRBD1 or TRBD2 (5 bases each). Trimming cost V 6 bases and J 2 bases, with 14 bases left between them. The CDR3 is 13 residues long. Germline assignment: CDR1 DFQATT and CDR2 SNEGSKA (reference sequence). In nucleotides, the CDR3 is TGCAGTGCCACCCGGGGCGGTACCTACGAGCAGTACTTC. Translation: CSATRGGTYEQYF.

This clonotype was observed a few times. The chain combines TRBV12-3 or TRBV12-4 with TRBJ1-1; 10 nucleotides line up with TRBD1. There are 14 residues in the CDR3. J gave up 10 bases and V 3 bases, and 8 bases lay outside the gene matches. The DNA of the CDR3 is TGTGCCAGCAGTTTCAGGGGACAGGGGCAAGGAGCTTTCTTT. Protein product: CASSFRGQGQGAFF.

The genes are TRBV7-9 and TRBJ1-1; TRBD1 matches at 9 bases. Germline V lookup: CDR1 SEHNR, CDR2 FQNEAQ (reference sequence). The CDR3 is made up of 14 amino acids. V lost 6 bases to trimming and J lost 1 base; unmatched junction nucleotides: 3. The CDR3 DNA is TGTGCCAGCAGATCGACAGGGGGGAACACTGAAGCTTTCTTT. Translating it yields CASRSTGGNTEAFF.

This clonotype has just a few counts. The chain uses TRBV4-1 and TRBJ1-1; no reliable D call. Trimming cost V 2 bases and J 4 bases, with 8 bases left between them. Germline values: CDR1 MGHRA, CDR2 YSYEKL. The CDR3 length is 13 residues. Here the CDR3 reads CASSQMVPTEAFF. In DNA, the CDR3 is TGCGCCAGCAGCCAAATGGTCCCCACTGAAGCTTTCTTT.

For the CDR3, the DNA is TGTGCCAGCAGTGGACTAGTTTGGGTCTCCTACGAGCAGTACTTC. It codes for CASSGLVWVSYEQYF. This chain links TRBV6-2 or TRBV6-3 with TRBJ2-7; 7 bases line up with TRBD2. V trimming: 5 bases; J trimming: 0 bases; junction bases outside the gene matches: 7. The CDR3 runs to 15 residues. CDR1 and CDR2 from the germline V gene are MNHEY and SVGEGT.

The CDR3 protein is CSARPGHGGEQYF. CDR3 nucleotide sequence: TGCAGTGCTAGGCCGGGGCACGGAGGCGAGCAGTACTTC. V and J are TRBV20-1 and TRBJ2-7; D could derive from TRBD1 or TRBD2 (5 bases each). From germline, CDR1 is DFQATT and CDR2 SNEGSKA (reference sequence). V lost 3 bases to trimming and J lost 6 bases, with 15 bases between them. The CDR3 totals 13 residues.

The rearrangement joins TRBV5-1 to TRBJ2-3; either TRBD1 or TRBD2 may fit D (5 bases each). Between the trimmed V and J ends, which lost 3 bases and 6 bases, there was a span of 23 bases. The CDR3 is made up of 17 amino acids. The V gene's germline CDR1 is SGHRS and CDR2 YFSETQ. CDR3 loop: CASSSNPTGTKLDTQYF. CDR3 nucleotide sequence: TGCGCCAGCAGCTCGAATCCCACCGGGACCAAGCTTGATACGCAGTATTTT.

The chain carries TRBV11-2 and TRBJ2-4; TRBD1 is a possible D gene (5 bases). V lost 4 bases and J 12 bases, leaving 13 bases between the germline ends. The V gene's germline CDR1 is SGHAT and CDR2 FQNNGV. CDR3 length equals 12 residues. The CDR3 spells CASSSPSGYQYF. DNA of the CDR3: TGTGCCAGCAGCTCGCCCTCAGGGTATCAGTACTTC.